This T cell receptor (beta chain) was identified in a study of CD8+ T cells in alopecia areata (dated by TCRdb to 2017 to 2018). About the investigation overall: Treated patients were enrolled in an open-label pilot trial of oral tofacitinib, 5 to 10 mg twice daily, for moderate-to-severe alopecia areata. Patients received tofacitinib for 6 to 18 months and were then followed off drug for 6 months to check for delayed response and recurrence. RNA was extracted with the PAXgene miRNA kit for fixed scalp, the miRNeasy kit for PBMCs, and the RNeasy kit for mouse skin. High-throughput TCRbeta sequencing was used to examine T cell clonal expansion in alopecia areata in both the C3H/HeJ mouse model and human patients. In treated patients, disease severity was measured using the SALT score, which gives the percentage of scalp surface area affected. Tofacitinib-treated patients had biopsies at baseline and at 4 and 24 weeks of treatment, with a later scalp biopsy in several patients. On the human side, TCRbeta sequencing was run on scalp tissue and on sorted CD4+ and CD8+ peripheral blood T cells from healthy controls and from alopecia areata patients with either patchy or totalis/universalis disease. Scalp clonality was compared among normal scalp (n=4), patchy alopecia areata scalp (n=8), and alopecia totalis/universalis scalp (n=8). immunoSEQ multiplex PCR using 35 Vbeta forward primers and 13 Jbeta reverse primers was used to amplify TCRbeta CDR3 regions. The study at large found these results: The treated cohort was small, with a single nonresponder, so links between baseline CD8+ expansion and response need larger studies. Lesional scalp, especially in alopecia totalis/universalis, showed higher clonality and more expanded CD8+ clones than normal scalp, suggesting antigenic drive. TCR sequences shared between patients were less clear than in mice, possibly partly because of HLA diversity in the patient population. Tofacitinib significantly lowered scalp clonality and the number of expanded CD8+ clones among the top 100 scalp clones. During tofacitinib treatment, many expanded lesional clones remained in scalp and blood, and this persistence may partly explain relapse after treatment is stopped. Unlike mouse skin, which is dominated by gammadelta T cells, normal human skin has resident alphabeta T cells that are also sequenced, and this complicates analysis of the scalp TCR repertoire.

This specimen's time point label, per the study, means: about 25 weeks on oral tofacitinib. Explained via the paper, the treatment or condition label denotes: oral pan-JAK inhibitor, 5-10 mg twice daily. Lesional scalp punch biopsies and peripheral blood were collected from alopecia areata patients. PBMCs were separated by density centrifugation and stained for CD3, CD4 and CD8, after which CD4+ and CD8+ T cells were sorted on a FACSAria. Regarding this clone: This clone's antigen is unknown. Base qualities are not provided; no much larger clone lies one nucleotide away.

Receptor amplification or capture employed the immunoSEQ multiplex PCR assay. To provide template for TCR sequencing, every sample had RNA extracted and reverse transcribed into cDNA. First-strand cDNA was synthesized with SuperScript III using a 2:1 mix of oligo-dT and random hexamers. A synthetic immune receptor repertoire was used to gauge amplification bias, and whatever bias remained was removed computationally. The original methods were these. Raw reads were preprocessed to remove errors, and CDR3 was defined by IMGT conventions from the conserved cysteine to phenylalanine. Clonality was computed by normalizing Shannon entropy by log2 of the number of productive unique TCRs and subtracting the result from 1. Whether each scalp clone was CD4 or CD8 was inferred by checking scalp TCRbeta sequences against the CD4 and CD8 repertoires from sorted blood. TCRdb took this table from immuneACCESS and kept in-frame rearrangements with V and J called. Such tables lack part of the clones; where checked against another copy, unresolved V genes explain under half of the gap, and the rest is unexplained. V and J calls and clone size come straight from that table; D and trimming were deduced from the DNA. The sample table shows approximately 160,000 clones, and 55% to 75% are seen once. Over 12% of the sample is taken by the ten largest.

Including cysteine and phenylalanine, the CDR3 has 13 amino acids. Just the 39-base CDR3 DNA is kept, in frame starting at base 1. The junction carries 8 bases between V and J, which are trimmed by 1 base and 4 bases respectively. CDR1 and CDR2 are drawn from the germline V gene: SGDLS, YYNGEE. Sequencing used CD4+ T cells sorted from blood, obtained at week 24, from a patient treated with tofacitinib. The source is a human donor with alopecia areata. The rearranged chain carries TRBV9 and TRBJ1-1; TRBD1 might be the D gene, on 5 matching bases. The CDR3 here reads CASSVQGGTEAFF. The nucleotide sequence is given as TGTGCCAGCAGCGTACAGGGTGGCACTGAAGCTTTCTTT.